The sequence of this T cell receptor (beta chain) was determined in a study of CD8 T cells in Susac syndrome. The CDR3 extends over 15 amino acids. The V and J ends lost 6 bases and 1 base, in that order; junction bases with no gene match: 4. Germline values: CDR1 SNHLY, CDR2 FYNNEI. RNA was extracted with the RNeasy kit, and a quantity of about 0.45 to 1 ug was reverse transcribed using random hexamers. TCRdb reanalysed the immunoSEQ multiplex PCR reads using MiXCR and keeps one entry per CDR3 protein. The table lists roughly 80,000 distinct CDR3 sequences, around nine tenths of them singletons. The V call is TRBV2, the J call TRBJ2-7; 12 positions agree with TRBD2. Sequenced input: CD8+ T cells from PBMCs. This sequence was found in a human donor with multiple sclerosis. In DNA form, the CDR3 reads TGTGCCAGCAGCCCCACTAGCGGGGGGTCCTACGAGCAGTACTTC. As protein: CASSPTSGGSYEQYF.